This T cell receptor beta chain was retrieved from a study of blood T cell repertoires in COVID-19. As for the study in general: Donors in the United States, Italy and Spain gave samples during acute or convalescent COVID-19. Sources were T cells, B-cell-depleted T cells, or PBMCs; the material itself was cDNA or gDNA.

The CDR3 length is 18 residues. After removal of 5 bases from V and 0 bases from J, the junction contained 8 bases not matched to a gene. The germline V gene has CDR1 LNHNV and CDR2 YYDKDF (reference sequence). As handled by the study authors: The assay estimated nucleated cells by amplifying reference gene primers. The method was immunoSEQ multiplex PCR; TCRdb's version includes in-frame clones alone and lacks a portion of them. V and J calls plus clone size are reproduced from that table; the DNA served to infer D and trimming. The sample lists 5,000 to 7,000 clones, roughly 89% occurring once. Material: peripheral blood. This chain uses TRBV15 with TRBJ2-3; TRBD2 agrees at 13 bases. This receptor was identified in a human donor in a cohort sampled during active COVID-19. The CDR3 region has the DNA TGTGCCACCAGCCGACCAACTAGCGGGAGGGCCAGCACAGATACGCAGTATTTT. It codes for CATSRPTSGRASTDTQYF.